This TCR beta chain was sequenced during a study of PD-L1 blockade in urothelial cancer. Study-level background: In terms of prior chemotherapy, patients had received 0 to 3 regimens. Blood samples contained a median about 130,000 T cells.

This CDR3 has 15 residues. The J segment lost 3 bases and the V segment lost 0 bases, leaving 3 bases of the junction unmatched. CDR1 is SGHRS and CDR2 is YFSETQ in the germline V gene. A spike-in of synthetic TCR analog templates was added to each PCR. The method was immunoSEQ multiplex PCR; TCRdb's version includes in-frame clones alone and lacks a portion of them. The data hold 50,000 or so clones, with approximately 83% observed a single time. The sequenced sample was PBMCs, obtained around atezolizumab (anti-PD-L1) treatment. The chain employs TRBV5-1 and TRBJ2-1; TRBD1 agrees at 7 bases. The clonotype was recovered from a man aged 60 to 69 with urothelial cancer. The CDR3 reads CASSLGTGVYNEQFF. For the CDR3, the DNA is TGCGCCAGCAGCTTGGGGACAGGAGTCTACAATGAGCAGTTCTTC.